These 30 T cell receptor beta chains came from one sample sequenced in a study of spatial heterogeneity in lung cancer. Whole-study results and caveats: One measure, the expanded intratumoral alpha and beta TCR count, tracked tumor mutation counts.

From the 5' RACE reads, TCRdb called clonotypes with MiXCR, one entry per CDR3 protein. Among about 10,000 distinct CDR3 sequences, about 6% were seen once, and the ten largest hold over 9%. Stated time point: sample taken at primary tumor resection. Which antigens these TCRs recognize remains unknown. The source was lung tumor tissue, collected at surgery. These receptors came from a male donor with early-stage non-small cell lung cancer.

This clonotype came up many times. CDR3 in amino acids: CATSVGPYNEQFF. The CDR3 DNA is TGTGCCACCAGCGTTGGACCTTACAATGAGCAGTTCTTC. This chain links TRBV15 with TRBJ2-1; D uncertain. The ends were cut back, 5 bases at V and 4 bases at J, with 9 bases in the middle. CDR1 and CDR2 from the germline V gene are LNHNV and YYDKDF (reference sequence). The CDR3 has 13 residues.

This clonotype was seen many times. This chain joins TRBV10-3 and TRBJ2-4, with 7 bases lining up with TRBD2. Germline CDR1 is ENHRY and CDR2 is SYGVKD. The CDR3 covers 17 residues. Trimming took 0 bases from V and 5 from J; bases not matched to a gene: 10. The CDR3 loop reads CAISESRSRGGENIQYF. Here the CDR3 DNA reads TGTGCCATCAGTGAGTCAAGGAGTCGGGGAGGGGAAAACATTCAGTACTTC.

In this sample, this clonotype turned up many times. The V gene is TRBV3-1, the J gene TRBJ1-1; D not certain. V lost 3 bases, J lost 5 bases, and 7 bases lay in between. Germline CDR1 reads LGHDT; CDR2 reads YNNKEL (reference sequence). The CDR3 sequence is 12 residues long. In DNA, the CDR3 is TGTGCCAGCAGCCAGAGGAGTACTGAAGCTTTCTTT. Its protein product is CASSQRSTEAFF.

This clonotype is deemed medium-sized. The CDR3 reads CASHPYRRLFYGYTF. CDR3 DNA sequence: TGTGCCAGCCACCCATACAGGCGCCTCTTCTATGGCTACACCTTC. The gene calls are TRBV6-5 and TRBJ1-2, with a possible D match to TRBD1 (5 bases). Per germline, CDR1 MNHEY and CDR2 SVGAGI. The length of the CDR3 is 15 residues. The germline V and J ends were trimmed by 8 bases and 4 bases, with 20 bases remaining between them.

This clonotype turned up a few times. The chain has TRBV6-6 and TRBJ1-5; no firm D call. The length of the CDR3 is 15 residues. The ends were cut back, 0 bases at V and 3 bases at J, with 9 bases in the middle. The germline CDR1 and CDR2 sequences are MNHNY and SVGAGI (reference sequence). Written as DNA, the CDR3 is TGTGCCAGCAGTTACTCAGAAGGATACAATCAGCCCCAGCATTTT. This sequence encodes CASSYSEGYNQPQHF.

This clonotype appeared many times. The V call is TRBV9, the J call TRBJ1-2; 7 nucleotides match TRBD1. The germline V gene encodes CDR1 SGDLS and CDR2 YYNGEE. This CDR3 contains 15 residues. V lost 4 bases, J lost 2 bases, and 8 bases stayed unmatched. CDR3 bases: TGTGCCAGCAGCCTAATGGCGACAGGGAACTATGGCTACACCTTC. Protein product: CASSLMATGNYGYTF.

This clonotype is categorized as large. This rearrangement joins TRBV27 to TRBJ2-1; no clear D gene. The CDR3 extends over 13 amino acids. CDR1 and CDR2 from the germline V gene are MNHEY and SMNVEV (reference sequence). V was pared by 7 bases and J by 10 bases, with 17 bases between. The CDR3 loop reads CASNSVLSWEQFF. In DNA form, the CDR3 reads TGTGCCAGCAACTCGGTATTGTCGTGGGAGCAGTTCTTC.

This clonotype occurred many times. V and J are TRBV2 and TRBJ2-2, with 7 nucleotides matching TRBD2. CDR3 length: 15 amino acids. With 11 bases clipped from V and 1 base from J, the junction kept 10 bases outside the gene matches. CDR1 is SNHLY and CDR2 is FYNNEI in the germline V gene. The DNA for the CDR3 is TGTGCCGGGGGAGGGGACTTCCTGAACACCGGGGAGCTGTTTTTT. Translation: CAGGGDFLNTGELFF. The full variable domain, rest sourced from reference TRBV2 and TRBJ2-2, is EPEVTQTPSHQVTQMGQEVILRCVPISNHLYFYWYRQILGQKVEFLVSFYNNEISEKSEIFDDQFSVERPDGSNFTLKIRSTKLEDSAMYFCAGGGDFLNTGELFFGEGSRLTVL.

In its sample, this clonotype is medium-sized. The V gene is TRBV28, the J gene TRBJ1-4; 10 positions agree with TRBD1. V shed 5 bases, J shed 8 bases, and the junction held 8 bases outside the gene matches. The CDR3 extends over 15 amino acids. Germline CDR1 reads MDHEN; CDR2 reads SYDVKM. The CDR3 nucleotides read TGTGCCAGCAGTATTCGGACAGGGGGGTGGGAAAAACTGTTTTTT. This sequence encodes CASSIRTGGWEKLFF.

This clonotype has ten or more counts. The chain uses TRBV12-3 or TRBV12-4 and TRBJ1-2, with TRBD1 identical over 7 bases. The V segment lost 7 bases and the J segment 0 bases; nucleotides outside the gene matches: 5. The CDR3 contains 14 residues. Written as DNA, the CDR3 is TGTGCCAGCAACAGGGGTGGGCCTAACTATGGCTACACCTTC. It codes for CASNRGGPNYGYTF.

This clonotype was observed at least ten times. The chain employs TRBV12-3 or TRBV12-4 and TRBJ1-1; D gene unclear. The length of the CDR3 is 14 residues. V was trimmed by 11 bases and J by 1 base, leaving 17 bases between them. Written as DNA, the CDR3 is TGTGCCGCGAGGACCGACCTTAGGAACACTGAAGCTTTCTTT. Translation: CAARTDLRNTEAFF.

The chain uses TRBV25-1 and TRBJ2-7; 9 bases agree with TRBD1. The CDR3 consists of 14 residues. The V segment lost 5 bases and the J segment 2 bases; nucleotides outside the gene matches: 4. Germline CDR1 is MGHDK and CDR2 is SYGVNS. CDR3: CASSSDRGAYEQYF. The CDR3 DNA sequence: TGTGCCAGCAGTAGTGACAGGGGGGCCTACGAGCAGTACTTC.

This clonotype was seen ten or more times. The V and J genes are TRBV3-1 and TRBJ2-2; 10 bases line up with TRBD2. CDR1 and CDR2 (germline): LGHDT, YNNKEL (reference sequence). CDR3 length equals 15 residues. Trimming removed 1 base from V and 7 bases from J; junction bases left unmatched: 3. The CDR3 DNA reads as TGTGCCAGCAGCCAAGGTGGGACTAGCGTCGGGGAGCTGTTTTTT. It codes for CASSQGGTSVGELFF.

This clonotype was seen many times. The rearrangement uses TRBV30 and TRBJ1-6; 8 bases agree with TRBD1. The V segment lost 5 bases and the J segment 5 bases; nucleotides outside the gene matches: 5. The CDR3 has 14 amino acids. Looked up from germline, CDR1 is GTSNPN and CDR2 is SVGIG (reference sequence). CDR3 bases: TGTGCCTGGCAGGGGGCGAGTAATAATTCACCCCTCCACTTT. It translates to CAWQGASNNSPLHF.

By its share, this clonotype is medium-sized. This rearrangement joins TRBV27 to TRBJ1-6; D is undetermined. Trimming removed 5 bases from V and 5 bases from J, with 10 bases in between. The CDR3 runs 14 residues. Germline CDR1 MNHEY, CDR2 SMNVEV (reference sequence). DNA of the CDR3: TGTGCCAGCAGTCCCTGGACGGATAATTCACCCCTCCACTTT. It codes for CASSPWTDNSPLHF.

This clonotype was counted ten times or more. V and J are TRBV12-3 or TRBV12-4 and TRBJ2-2, with D unresolved. This CDR3 region has 14 residues. V was shortened by 1 base and J by 3 bases, with 6 bases between the two germline ends. The CDR3 bases are TGTGCCAGCAGTTTAGGAAGTTACACCGGGGAGCTGTTTTTT. Its translation: CASSLGSYTGELFF.

This clonotype was seen repeatedly, ten times or more. The chain has TRBV20-1 and TRBJ2-1; unclear D gene. Trimming took off 5 bases at V and 10 bases at J, with 15 bases between the two ends. The CDR3 contains 12 residues. Per the germline V gene, CDR1 is DFQATT and CDR2 is SNEGSKA (reference sequence). CDR3 in amino acids: CSAFPSRDEQFF. CDR3 sequence (DNA): TGCAGTGCTTTCCCCTCTAGAGACGAGCAGTTCTTC.

This clonotype was observed at least ten times. V gene TRBV11-3 combines with J gene TRBJ2-1; 9 nucleotides agree with TRBD2. Per the germline V gene, CDR1 is SGHNT and CDR2 is YENEEA. CDR3 length: 16 residues. Trimming took 4 bases from V and 10 from J; bases not matched to a gene: 14. CDR3 sequence reads: CASSYSKASGKREQFF. As DNA, the CDR3 is TGTGCCAGCAGCTACTCCAAGGCTAGCGGGAAAAGAGAGCAGTTCTTC.

This clonotype was seen at least ten times. The chain links TRBV18 to TRBJ1-6; a weak D match, TRBD1 (5 bases). V was shortened by 3 bases and J by 10 bases, with 10 bases between the two germline ends. This CDR3 contains 13 residues. Germline assignment: CDR1 KGHSH and CDR2 LQKENI. CDR3 in DNA: TGTGCCAGCTCACCTGACAGAAACTCACCCCTCCACTTT. It is translated as CASSPDRNSPLHF.

This clonotype occurred many times. The rearrangement joins TRBV20-1 to TRBJ2-7; a possible D gene is TRBD2 (5 bases). Germline V gene lookup returns CDR1 DFQATT and CDR2 SNEGSKA (reference sequence). Deletions cut 0 bases from V and 2 bases from J, with 11 bases between. CDR3 length: 14 amino acids. The chain's CDR3 is CSARDPGKAYEQYF. The CDR3 DNA reads as TGCAGTGCTAGAGATCCGGGAAAGGCCTACGAGCAGTACTTC.

In this sample, this clonotype turned up many times. V and J are TRBV20-1 and TRBJ1-4, with 7 positions matching TRBD1. The CDR3 consists of 13 residues. Per germline, CDR1 DFQATT and CDR2 SNEGSKA (reference sequence). V lost 6 bases to trimming and J lost 8 bases; unmatched junction nucleotides: 9. The CDR3 here is CSAPVAGGEKLFF. The CDR3, as DNA: TGCAGTGCCCCCGTGGCAGGGGGGGAAAAACTGTTTTTT.

Ten or more counts support this clonotype. The chain has TRBV20-1 and TRBJ1-1, with D uncertain. V lost 3 bases, J lost 8 bases, and 13 bases lay in between. Germline assignment: CDR1 DFQATT and CDR2 SNEGSKA (reference sequence). The CDR3 runs 12 residues. The chain's CDR3 is CSASDHIQEAFF. The CDR3 coding sequence is TGCAGTGCTAGCGACCATATTCAGGAAGCTTTCTTT.

Sample share makes this clonotype medium-sized. V usage is TRBV27 and J usage is TRBJ2-7; possibly TRBD1 for D (6 bases). The CDR3 spans 14 residues. V was pared by 3 bases and J by 2 bases, with 11 bases between. Germline V gene lookup returns CDR1 MNHEY and CDR2 SMNVEV (reference sequence). The CDR3 is CASSLKAGAYEQYV. In DNA form, the CDR3 reads TGTGCCAGCAGTTTGAAGGCAGGGGCCTACGAGCAGTACGTC.

This clonotype was counted at least ten times. The gene calls are TRBV7-2 and TRBJ2-3, with 8 bases fitting TRBD2. In germline, CDR1 is SGHTA, CDR2 FQGNSA. The J segment lost 6 bases and the V segment lost 5 bases, leaving 10 bases of the junction unmatched. The CDR3 extends over 15 amino acids. Here the CDR3 DNA reads TGTGCCAGCAGCCAGAGCGGGAGTAGGCACGATACGCAGTATTTT. Amino acid sequence: CASSQSGSRHDTQYF.

This clonotype was counted at least ten times. This chain connects TRBV11-2 to TRBJ2-5; 9 nucleotides align to TRBD1. With 0 bases clipped from V and 7 bases from J, the junction kept 12 bases outside the gene matches. CDR1 is SGHAT and CDR2 is FQNNGV in the germline V gene. The length of the CDR3 is 17 residues. The chain's CDR3 is CASSLEGRGTGRMTQYF. CDR3 in DNA: TGTGCCAGCAGCTTAGAGGGGCGGGGGACAGGGAGGATGACCCAGTACTTC.

This clonotype has at least ten counts. The rearrangement uses TRBV5-6 and TRBJ2-7, with 9 nucleotides matching TRBD2. This CDR3 spans 14 amino acids. The germline V gene has CDR1 SGHDT and CDR2 YYEEEE. Trimming removed 2 bases from V and 7 bases from J; junction bases left unmatched: 7. The CDR3 bases are TGTGCCAGCAGCTTACCCGCGGGGGGGGTAGAGCAGTACGTC. It is translated as CASSLPAGGVEQYV.

This clonotype was seen ten or more times. The chain couples TRBV2 to TRBJ1-5, with a tentative D call TRBD1 (6 bases). CDR3 length: 14 residues. V shed 6 bases and J shed 3 bases, with 12 bases lying between them. Germline V CDR1 and CDR2: SNHLY, FYNNEI. CDR3 bases: TGTGCCAGCAGACCCGGACAGCTCAATCAGCCCCAGCATTTT. Protein: CASRPGQLNQPQHF.

This clonotype has at least ten counts. The chain recombines TRBV5-6 with TRBJ2-7; D perhaps matches TRBD1 (7 bases). V was trimmed by 0 bases and J by 3 bases, leaving 13 bases between them. CDR1 and CDR2 from the germline V gene are SGHDT and YYEEEE. The CDR3 consists of 15 residues. CDR3 bases: TGTGCCAGCAGCTTGGAGACAGGGAGGTACTACGAGCAGTACTTC. It is translated as CASSLETGRYYEQYF. Full variable domain (outside the CDR3, taken from reference TRBV5-6 and TRBJ2-7): DAGVTQSPTHLIKTRGQQVTLRCSPKSGHDTVSWYQQALGQGPQFIFQYYEEEERQRGNFPDRFSGHQFPNYSSELNVNALLLGDSALYLCASSLETGRYYEQYFGPGTRLTVT.

At least ten counts were recorded for this clonotype. The V and J genes are TRBV30 and TRBJ2-7; 9 bases fit TRBD1. The trim removed 2 bases at V and 7 bases at J, leaving 3 bases unmatched. CDR3 length equals 12 residues. Per germline, CDR1 GTSNPN and CDR2 SVGIG (reference sequence). The chain's CDR3 is CAWSWDREEQYF. The CDR3, as DNA: TGTGCCTGGAGTTGGGACAGGGAGGAGCAGTACTTC.

Many counts were recorded for this clonotype. An end of the junction differs from the germline gene, which may be a read error. The chain carries TRBV14 and TRBJ2-7; no clear D. The germline gives CDR1 SGHDN, CDR2 FVKESK. The CDR3 contains 11 residues. CDR3 loop: CASSQGTDIHF. As DNA, the CDR3 is TGTGCCAGCAGCCAAGGGACCGATATCCACTTC. Full variable domain (missing parts from reference TRBV14 and TRBJ2-7): EAGVTQFPSHSVIEKGQTVTLRCDPISGHDNLYWYRRVMGKEIKFLLHFVKESKQDESGMPNNRFLAERTGGTYSTLKVQPAELEDSGVYFCASSQGTDIHFGPGTRLTVT.